Listed here are 21 T cell receptor beta chains from one sample, sequenced in a study of blood T cell repertoires in COVID-19 (dated by TCRdb to 2020 to 2022). Receptor libraries were prepared by the immunoSEQ multiplex PCR assay. This immuneACCESS table, as held by TCRdb, lists in-frame sequences with V and J called but not all clones. Of the missing ones, under half trace to an unresolved V gene in checked studies; the others have no known cause. The sample table records about 330,000 clones; approximately 88% of these occur just once. The ten largest clonotypes hold 5% of the sample. What was sequenced was PBMCs or T cells enriched from blood (not recorded which). These receptors were obtained from a man between 25 and 39 years old who had recovered from COVID-19.

Comment on this clone: It is unclear where the CDR3 begins or ends on the DNA, so no DNA is shown, and the CDR3 is as TCRdb lists it. The CDR3 spells CASRLAVGGGIDEQYF. The V gene is TRBV12-2, the J gene TRBJ2-7; TRBD2 is the table's D call and was not checked against the DNA. TRBV12-2 constitutes a pseudogene. The CDR3 is made up of 16 amino acids, end residues included.

The chain uses TRBV9 and TRBJ2-7; 8 nucleotides line up with TRBD2. The CDR3 consists of 14 residues. Losses at the gene ends were 0 bases for V and 5 bases for J; bases not matched to a gene: 4. Germline CDR1 reads SGDLS; CDR2 reads YYNGEE. Written as DNA, the CDR3 is TGTGCCAGCAGCGTAGCCGCGGGGGGCCACGAGCAGTACTTC. Amino acid sequence: CASSVAAGGHEQYF.

This clone was counted once. The chain has TRBV11-2 and TRBJ1-6; D call uncertain. The CDR3 runs to 14 residues. V lost 7 bases to trimming and J lost 7 bases, with 14 bases between them. The germline V gene encodes CDR1 SGHAT and CDR2 FQNNGV. CDR3 protein: CASTPGVGNSPLHF. Written as DNA, the CDR3 is TGTGCCAGCACCCCGGGAGTGGGGAATTCACCCCTCCACTTT.

This rearrangement joins TRBV9 to TRBJ1-1, with D possibly matching TRBD1 (6 bases). Germline loops: CDR1 SGDLS, CDR2 YYNGEE. The ends were cut back, 3 bases at V and 3 bases at J, with 9 bases in the middle. The CDR3 is made up of 13 amino acids. In DNA, the CDR3 is TGTGCCAGCAGCGAACAGGGCTACACTGAAGCTTTCTTT. It encodes CASSEQGYTEAFF.

The J gene is TRBJ2-1, the V gene TRBV4-1; 8 bases fit TRBD2. The ends lost 6 bases at V and 0 bases at J; junction bases unmatched: 4. Germline lookup yields CDR1 MGHRA and CDR2 YSYEKL. The CDR3 consists of 15 residues. CDR3 nucleotides: TGCGCCAGCAGGCAGCGGGGGAACTCCTACAATGAGCAGTTCTTC. Its protein is CASRQRGNSYNEQFF.

This clone came up once. The chain combines TRBV11-2 with TRBJ2-1; D remains unclear. In germline, CDR1 is SGHAT, CDR2 FQNNGV. This CDR3 spans 15 amino acids. The ends were cut back, 2 bases at V and 2 bases at J, with 10 bases in the middle. The CDR3 reads CASSLLVGAYNEQFF. In DNA form, the CDR3 reads TGTGCCAGCAGCTTACTCGTCGGAGCCTACAATGAGCAGTTCTTC.

The chain recombines TRBV7-2 with TRBJ1-5; D may be TRBD1 (5 bases). The CDR3 is 13 residues long. Trimming cost V 0 bases and J 7 bases, with 7 bases left between them. Germline-derived CDR1 and CDR2 are SGHTA and FQGNSA. This chain's CDR3 is CASSLAGGQPQHF. The DNA of the CDR3 is TGTGCCAGCAGCTTAGCGGGGGGGCAGCCCCAGCATTTT.

This clone was counted a single time. V gene TRBV9 combines with J gene TRBJ2-3, with D perhaps TRBD2 (5 bases). This CDR3 is built from 15 residues. The V and J ends lost 4 bases and 1 base respectively, with 13 bases between them. CDR1 is SGDLS, CDR2 YYNGEE, per germline. The CDR3 sequence: CASSLRGSGTDTQYF. CDR3 nucleotide sequence: TGTGCCAGCAGCCTACGGGGATCCGGCACAGATACGCAGTATTTT.

This chain connects TRBV6-5 to TRBJ1-2; D is unclear. With 5 bases removed from V and 8 bases from J, the gap between germline ends came to 15 bases. This CDR3 region has 13 residues. Per the germline V gene, CDR1 is MNHEY and CDR2 is SVGAGI. CDR3 sequence: CASSRDFRSGYTF. For the CDR3, the DNA is TGTGCCAGCAGTCGAGACTTTAGGTCCGGCTACACCTTC.

The chain carries TRBV3-1 (or the pseudogene TRBV3-2) and TRBJ2-5, with a weak D call TRBD2 (6 bases). Germline assignment: CDR1 LGHDT and CDR2 YNNKEL (reference sequence). This CDR3 has 14 residues. V was clipped by 0 bases and J by 6 bases, with 11 bases between them. The CDR3 DNA is TGTGCCAGCAGCCAAGAGTTGGGGGGACAGACCCAGTACTTC. Its translation is CASSQELGGQTQYF.

This clone has more than one count but fewer than ten. J is TRBJ1-2 and V is TRBV19; no reliable D call. The V and J ends lost 6 bases and 4 bases respectively, with 12 bases between them. Germline V lookup: CDR1 LNHDA, CDR2 SQIVND (reference sequence). CDR3 length: 13 residues. CDR3 amino acids: CASSPGISYGYTF. CDR3 DNA sequence: TGTGCCAGTAGCCCCGGGATCTCCTATGGCTACACCTTC. The full variable domain, completed using reference TRBV19 and TRBJ1-2, is DGGITQSPKYLFRKEGQNVTLSCEQNLNHDAMYWYRQDPGQGLRLIYYSQIVNDFQKGDIAEGYSVSREKKESFPLTVTSAQKNPTAFYLCASSPGISYGYTFGSGTRLTVV.

The chain is built from TRBV10-2 and TRBJ2-2, with TRBD1 identical over 8 bases. The junction had 8 bases not matched to a gene; V was cut back by 7 bases and J by 1 base. CDR1 and CDR2 (germline): WSHSY, SAAADI. The CDR3 sequence is 16 residues long. The CDR3 DNA sequence: TGCGCCAGCACCCTTACAGGGACAGGGAACACCGGGGAGCTGTTTTTT. Residues: CASTLTGTGNTGELFF.

The chain employs TRBV18 and TRBJ2-7; TRBD1 matches 8 bases. CDR3 length: 15 residues. Germline CDR1 KGHSH, CDR2 LQKENI. Trimming cost V 3 bases and J 6 bases; bases outside gene matches: 10. In nucleotides, the CDR3 is TGTGCCAGCTCACCCATGACAGGGGCCCTCTTCGAGCAGTACTTC. Residues: CASSPMTGALFEQYF.

The chain combines TRBV9 with TRBJ1-2; TRBD1 matches 9 bases. The CDR3 is 13 residues long. The V and J ends lost 2 bases and 7 bases, in that order; junction bases with no gene match: 3. The germline V gene has CDR1 SGDLS and CDR2 YYNGEE. CDR3 protein: CASSVGQGSGYTF. DNA for the CDR3: TGTGCCAGCAGCGTGGGACAGGGATCTGGCTACACCTTC.

The genes are TRBV6-5 and TRBJ1-2, with a possible D match to TRBD1 (6 bases). V was shortened by 7 bases and J by 1 base, with 13 bases between the two germline ends. The CDR3 length is 14 residues. CDR1 is MNHEY, CDR2 SVGAGI, per germline. The CDR3 reads CASTNRGNNYGYTF. The CDR3 DNA reads as TGTGCCAGCACCAATAGGGGGAATAACTATGGCTACACCTTC.

V gene TRBV28 combines with J gene TRBJ2-1, with TRBD2 identical over 7 bases. In germline, CDR1 is MDHEN, CDR2 SYDVKM. This CDR3 is 15 amino acids long. The trim removed 4 bases at V and 9 bases at J, leaving 12 bases unmatched. In nucleotides, the CDR3 is TGTGCCAGCAGTTGGGGGTTGGGAGGGCCCCGTGAGCAGTTCTTC. Residues: CASSWGLGGPREQFF.

The J gene is TRBJ2-3, the V gene TRBV15, with D perhaps TRBD1 (6 bases). This CDR3 comprises 16 residues. Looked up from germline, CDR1 is LNHNV and CDR2 is YYDKDF (reference sequence). V shed 4 bases and J shed 5 bases, with 19 bases lying between them. The CDR3 DNA reads as TGTGCCACCAGCAAAGACAGGACTGCGTTTGGAGATACGCAGTATTTT. Residues: CATSKDRTAFGDTQYF.

The chain joins TRBV2 to TRBJ1-5; TRBD1 agrees at 7 bases. The CDR3 is made up of 14 amino acids. The germline CDR1 and CDR2 sequences are SNHLY and FYNNEI. The V gene end was trimmed by 9 bases and the J gene end by 1 base; junction bases not matched to a gene: 6. This CDR3 reads CASLQGLSNQPQHF. Written as DNA, the CDR3 is TGTGCCAGTTTACAGGGGTTAAGCAATCAGCCCCAGCATTTT.

The chain uses TRBV19 and TRBJ1-2; 9 bases match TRBD1. The V and J ends lost 5 bases and 3 bases, in that order; junction bases with no gene match: 7. The CDR3 covers 15 residues. Germline lookup yields CDR1 LNHDA and CDR2 SQIVND (reference sequence). The CDR3 DNA reads as TGTGCCAGTAGTCGGACAGGGGAGGTGGACTATGGCTACACCTTC. Protein product: CASSRTGEVDYGYTF.

This chain uses TRBV2 with TRBJ2-3; 8 bases fit TRBD2. The junction had 8 bases not matched to a gene; V was cut back by 7 bases and J by 5 bases. In germline, CDR1 is SNHLY, CDR2 FYNNEI. The CDR3 sequence is 14 residues long. CDR3 DNA sequence: TGTGCCAGCACCTCGGGGGGGTTTTTAGATACGCAGTATTTT. It codes for CASTSGGFLDTQYF.

The genes are TRBV5-8 and TRBJ2-7, with 10 nucleotides matching TRBD2. CDR1 SGHTS and CDR2 YDEGEE come from the germline V gene. The CDR3 has 15 residues. V shed 0 bases and J 3 bases; nucleotides not matched to a gene: 3. DNA for the CDR3: TGTGCCAGCAGCTTGGAACTAGCGGGATTCTACGAGCAGTACTTC. Translated, it gives CASSLELAGFYEQYF.